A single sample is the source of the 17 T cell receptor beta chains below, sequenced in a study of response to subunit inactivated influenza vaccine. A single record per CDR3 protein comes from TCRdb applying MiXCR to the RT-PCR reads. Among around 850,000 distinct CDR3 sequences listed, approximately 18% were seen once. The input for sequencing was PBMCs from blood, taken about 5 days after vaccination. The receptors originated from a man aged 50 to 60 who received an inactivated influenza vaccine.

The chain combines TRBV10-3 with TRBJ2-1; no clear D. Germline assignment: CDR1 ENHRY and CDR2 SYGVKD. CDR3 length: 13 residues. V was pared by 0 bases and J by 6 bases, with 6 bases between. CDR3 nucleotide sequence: TGTGCCATCAGTGAGTCGATACTCAATGAGCAGTTCTTC. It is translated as CAISESILNEQFF.

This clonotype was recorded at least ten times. The CDR3 loop is CASSPRGSGANVLTF. Written as DNA, the CDR3 is TGTGCCAGCAGCCCAAGAGGCTCTGGGGCCAACGTCCTGACTTTC. This chain uses TRBV12-3 or TRBV12-4 with TRBJ2-6, with D unresolved. V was cut by 6 bases and J by 0 bases, with 9 bases left in between. There are 15 residues in the CDR3.

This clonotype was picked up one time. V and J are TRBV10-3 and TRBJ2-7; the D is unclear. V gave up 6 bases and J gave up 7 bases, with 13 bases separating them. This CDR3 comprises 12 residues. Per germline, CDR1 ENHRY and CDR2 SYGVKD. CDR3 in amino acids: CAIRHKDWEQYF. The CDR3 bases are TGTGCCATCAGGCACAAGGATTGGGAGCAGTACTTC.

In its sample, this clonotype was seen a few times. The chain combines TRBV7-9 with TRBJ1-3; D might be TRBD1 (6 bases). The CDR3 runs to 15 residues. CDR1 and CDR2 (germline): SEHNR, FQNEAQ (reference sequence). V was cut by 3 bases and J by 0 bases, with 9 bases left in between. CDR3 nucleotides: TGTGCCAGCAGCTTTACAGGGCACTCTGGAAACACCATATATTTT. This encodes CASSFTGHSGNTIYF.

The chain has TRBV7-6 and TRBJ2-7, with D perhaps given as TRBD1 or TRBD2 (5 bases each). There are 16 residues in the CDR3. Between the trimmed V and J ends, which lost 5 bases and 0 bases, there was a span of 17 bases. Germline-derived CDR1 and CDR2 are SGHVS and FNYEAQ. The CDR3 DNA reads TGTGCCAGCAGCCCCGGGGCTCAGAGGGGCTCCTACGAGCAGTACTTC. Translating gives CASSPGAQRGSYEQYF.

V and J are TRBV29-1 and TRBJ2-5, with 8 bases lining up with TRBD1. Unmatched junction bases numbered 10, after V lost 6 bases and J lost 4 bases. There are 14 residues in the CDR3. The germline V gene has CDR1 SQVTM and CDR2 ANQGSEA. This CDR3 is CSVDDRGSGETQYF. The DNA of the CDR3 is TGCAGCGTGGACGACAGGGGATCTGGAGAGACCCAGTACTTC.

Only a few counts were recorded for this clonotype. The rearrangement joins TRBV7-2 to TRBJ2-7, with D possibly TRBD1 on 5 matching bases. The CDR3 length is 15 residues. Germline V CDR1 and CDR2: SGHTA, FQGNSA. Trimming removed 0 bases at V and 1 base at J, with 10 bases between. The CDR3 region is CASSLALTASYEQYF. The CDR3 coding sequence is TGTGCCAGCAGCTTAGCGCTGACAGCTTCCTACGAGCAGTACTTC.

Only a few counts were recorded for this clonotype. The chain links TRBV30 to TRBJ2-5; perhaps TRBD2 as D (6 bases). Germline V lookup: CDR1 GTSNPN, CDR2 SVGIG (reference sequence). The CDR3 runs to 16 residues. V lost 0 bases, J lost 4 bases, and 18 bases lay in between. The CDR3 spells CAWSVGSRRGGETQYF. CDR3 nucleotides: TGTGCCTGGAGTGTAGGTTCGAGGAGGGGAGGAGAGACCCAGTACTTC.

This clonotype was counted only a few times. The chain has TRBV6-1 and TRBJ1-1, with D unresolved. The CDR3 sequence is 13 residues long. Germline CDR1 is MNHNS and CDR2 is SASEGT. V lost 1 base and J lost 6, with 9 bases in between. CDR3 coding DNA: TGTGCCAGCAGTGAAGTCATCGTGTCTGAAGCTTTCTTT. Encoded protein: CASSEVIVSEAFF.

In DNA form, the CDR3 reads TGTGCCAGCAGCGCCACCGGACAGGGGAGACACGAGCAGTACTTC. Translated: CASSATGQGRHEQYF. This chain uses TRBV9 with TRBJ2-7; 9 bases agree with TRBD1. Per the germline V gene, CDR1 is SGDLS and CDR2 is YYNGEE. CDR3 length: 15 residues. J gave up 5 bases and V 3 bases, and 9 bases lay outside the gene matches.

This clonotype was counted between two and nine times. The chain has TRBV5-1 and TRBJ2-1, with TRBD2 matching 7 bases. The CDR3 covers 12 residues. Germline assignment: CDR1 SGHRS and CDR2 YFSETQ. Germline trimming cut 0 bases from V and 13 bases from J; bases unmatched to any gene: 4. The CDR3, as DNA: TGCGCCAGCAGCTTGGTCAGGGAGGGACAGTTCTTC. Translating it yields CASSLVREGQFF.

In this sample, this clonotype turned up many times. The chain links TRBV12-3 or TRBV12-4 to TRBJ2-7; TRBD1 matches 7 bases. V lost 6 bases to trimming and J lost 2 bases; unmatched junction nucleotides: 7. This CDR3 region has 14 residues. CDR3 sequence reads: CASSYRDRAYEQYF. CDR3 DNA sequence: TGTGCCAGCAGCTACCGGGACAGAGCCTACGAGCAGTACTTC.

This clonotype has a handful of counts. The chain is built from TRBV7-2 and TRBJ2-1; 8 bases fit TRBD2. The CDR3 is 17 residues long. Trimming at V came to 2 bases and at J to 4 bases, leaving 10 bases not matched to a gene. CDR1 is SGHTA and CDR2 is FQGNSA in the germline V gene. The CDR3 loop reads CASSLSAGGGSYNEQFF. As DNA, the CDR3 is TGTGCCAGCAGCTTATCGGCTGGCGGGGGGAGTTACAATGAGCAGTTCTTC.

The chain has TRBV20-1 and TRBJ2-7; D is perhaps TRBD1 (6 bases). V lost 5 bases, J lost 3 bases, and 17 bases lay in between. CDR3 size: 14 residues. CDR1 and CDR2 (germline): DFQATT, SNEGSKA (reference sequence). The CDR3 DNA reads TGCAGTGCTTCACTCAAGGAAGGGGGCTACGAGCAGTACTTC. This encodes CSASLKEGGYEQYF.

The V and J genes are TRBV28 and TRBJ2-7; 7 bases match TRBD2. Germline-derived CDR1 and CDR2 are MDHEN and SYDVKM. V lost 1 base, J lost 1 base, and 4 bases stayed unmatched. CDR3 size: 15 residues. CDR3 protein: CASSLFRGGSYEQYF. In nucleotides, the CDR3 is TGTGCCAGCAGTTTATTTAGGGGAGGGTCCTACGAGCAGTACTTC.

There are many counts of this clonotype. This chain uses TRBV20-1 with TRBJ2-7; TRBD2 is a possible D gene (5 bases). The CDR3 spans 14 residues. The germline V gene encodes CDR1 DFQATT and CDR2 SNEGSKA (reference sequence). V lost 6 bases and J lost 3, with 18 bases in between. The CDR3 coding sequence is TGCAGTGCGACCGCACCTCGGGATAGCTACGAGCAGTACTTC. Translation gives CSATAPRDSYEQYF.

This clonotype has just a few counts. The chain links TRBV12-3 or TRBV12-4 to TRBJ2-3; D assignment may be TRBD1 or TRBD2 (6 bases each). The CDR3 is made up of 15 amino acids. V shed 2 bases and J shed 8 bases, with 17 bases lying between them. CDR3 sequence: CASSLRGPTHGTQYF. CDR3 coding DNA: TGTGCCAGCAGTTTACGGGGGCCGACACACGGTACGCAGTATTTT.